These 27 T cell receptor beta chains share one sample of origin, sequenced in a study of beta chain features in type 1 diabetes. The sequenced template was cDNA made from the entire isolated RNA. The data were produced by immunoSEQ multiplex PCR, yet TCRdb's version contains in-frame clones alone and is incomplete. The sample has tens of thousands of clones; around a third are singletons. Material: stem cell memory CD4+ T cells from blood. These TCRs come from a woman younger than 30 in good health.

This chain uses TRBV4-2 with TRBJ1-4; unclear D gene. CDR1 and CDR2 (germline): LGHNA, YNFKEQ. This CDR3 has 17 residues. The V end was cut by 1 base, the J end by 8 bases, with 20 bases between. CDR3 region: CASSQALRDTLGEKLFF. The CDR3 region has the DNA TGTGCCAGCAGCCAAGCATTAAGAGACACCTTAGGCGAAAAACTGTTTTTT.

In this sample, this clone turned up a few times. V and J are TRBV6-6 and TRBJ2-7; 7 bases agree with TRBD1. The CDR3 is 15 residues long. V shed 4 bases, J shed 4 bases, and the junction held 10 bases outside the gene matches. CDR1 and CDR2 from the germline V gene are MNHNY and SVGAGI (reference sequence). The CDR3 DNA reads TGTGCCAGCAGTTCGATGGCGGACAGGTATTACGAGCAGTACTTC. It specifies CASSSMADRYYEQYF.

This chain uses TRBV5-4 with TRBJ2-3, with 9 bases aligning to TRBD2. Germline V gives CDR1 SGHNT, CDR2 YYREEE (reference sequence). This CDR3 is 14 amino acids long. V gave up 5 bases and J gave up 5 bases; unmatched junction bases: 6. The CDR3 protein is CASRRGLALDTQYF. Written as DNA, the CDR3 is TGTGCCAGCAGACGAGGACTAGCGTTAGATACGCAGTATTTT.

This clone was seen only a few times. This rearrangement joins TRBV20-1 to TRBJ1-2; no clear D gene. This CDR3 is 11 amino acids long. Trimming removed 0 bases at V and 8 bases at J, with 7 bases between. CDR1 DFQATT and CDR2 SNEGSKA come from the germline V gene (reference sequence). The DNA of the CDR3 is TGCAGTGCTAGAGACCAAACAGGCTACACCTTC. This codes for CSARDQTGYTF.

This clone was counted only a few times. The V call is TRBV4-2, the J call TRBJ2-3, with 7 bases lining up with TRBD2. The CDR3 has 17 amino acids. Germline CDR1 and CDR2: LGHNA and YNFKEQ. V gave up 2 bases and J gave up 0 bases; unmatched junction bases: 8. This CDR3 is CASSQMAAGASTDTQYF. The CDR3 DNA reads as TGTGCCAGCAGCCAAATGGCTGCGGGAGCTAGCACAGATACGCAGTATTTT.

The rearrangement joins TRBV7-2 to TRBJ2-5; D might be TRBD1 (5 bases). The CDR3 is 15 residues long. Germline CDR1 SGHTA, CDR2 FQGNSA. Trimming took off 5 bases at V and 5 bases at J, with 18 bases between the two ends. CDR3 sequence (DNA): TGTGCCAGCAGCCCGTACCAGGGATTTGGCGAGACCCAGTACTTC. It yields the protein CASSPYQGFGETQYF. Drawing the rest from reference TRBV7-2 and TRBJ2-5, the complete variable domain is GAGVSQSPSNKVTEKGKDVELRCDPISGHTALYWYRQSLGQGLEFLIYFQGNSAPDKSGLPSDRFSAERTGGSVSTLTIQRTQQEDSAVYLCASSPYQGFGETQYFGPGTRLLVL.

This clone showed up just a few times. The rearrangement uses TRBV9 and TRBJ2-2; 8 bases align to TRBD1. The germline V gene encodes CDR1 SGDLS and CDR2 YYNGEE. The ends lost 1 base at V and 2 bases at J; junction bases unmatched: 4. This CDR3 spans 16 amino acids. The CDR3 sequence is CASSVRGTGNTGELFF. CDR3 bases: TGTGCCAGCAGCGTAAGGGGGACAGGTAACACCGGGGAGCTGTTTTTT. The variable domain in full, completed from reference TRBV9 and TRBJ2-2, reads DSGVTQTPKHLITATGQRVTLRCSPRSGDLSVYWYQQSLDQGLQFLIQYYNGEERAKGNILERFSAQQFPDLHSELNLSSLELGDSALYFCASSVRGTGNTGELFFGEGSRLTVL.

This clone appeared a few times. The chain uses TRBV14 and TRBJ1-1; D is undetermined. The V end was cut by 3 bases, the J end by 3 bases, with 8 bases between. Germline loops: CDR1 SGHDN, CDR2 FVKESK. This CDR3 comprises 13 residues. The CDR3 nucleotides are TGTGCCAGCAGCCAGGACTACTACACTGAAGCTTTCTTT. Protein product: CASSQDYYTEAFF.

This clone was picked up a small number of times. The CDR3 reads CASSLGGGRAYEQYF. The CDR3 coding sequence is TGTGCCAGCAGCTTAGGAGGCGGGAGGGCGTACGAGCAGTACTTC. The chain combines TRBV7-2 with TRBJ2-7, with TRBD2 matching 9 bases. This CDR3 region has 15 residues. The germline V gene has CDR1 SGHTA and CDR2 FQGNSA. V lost 1 base, J lost 4 bases, and 5 bases stayed unmatched.

This clone turned up a few times. J is TRBJ1-2 and V is TRBV10-3; D gene ambiguous. Per the germline V gene, CDR1 is ENHRY and CDR2 is SYGVKD. CDR3 length equals 14 residues. Trimming took off 2 bases at V and 6 bases at J, with 13 bases between the two ends. The CDR3 spells CAISEVEAAHGYTF. DNA of the CDR3: TGTGCCATCAGTGAGGTGGAGGCAGCACATGGCTACACCTTC.

This clone was seen a few times. CDR3 nucleotide sequence: TGCGCCAGCAGCTTCGGGTCCTACACTGGGGCCAACGTCCTGACTTTC. It specifies CASSFGSYTGANVLTF. This chain connects TRBV5-1 to TRBJ2-6; D uncertain. The CDR3 is 16 residues long. V dropped 2 bases and J dropped 2 bases, with 11 bases sitting between them. Germline CDR1 reads SGHRS; CDR2 reads YFSETQ.

The chain carries TRBV19 and TRBJ2-7; 8 bases fit TRBD2. V gave up 5 bases and J gave up 3 bases; unmatched junction bases: 12. This CDR3 has 16 residues. Germline CDR1 LNHDA, CDR2 SQIVND (reference sequence). CDR3 in amino acids: CASSPGGSMGNYEQYF. The CDR3 region has the DNA TGTGCCAGTAGTCCGGGGGGGTCCATGGGCAACTACGAGCAGTACTTC.

This sequence joins TRBV4-1 and TRBJ2-7; TRBD2 matches at 11 bases. The CDR3 consists of 15 residues. Germline CDR1 and CDR2: MGHRA and YSYEKL. V shed 8 bases, J shed 0 bases, and the junction held 6 bases outside the gene matches. This chain's CDR3 is CASGPGTSGSYEQYF. The CDR3 DNA is TGCGCCAGCGGTCCAGGGACTAGCGGCTCCTACGAGCAGTACTTC.

The chain combines TRBV2 with TRBJ1-2, with 10 bases that match TRBD1. Germline V CDR1 and CDR2: SNHLY, FYNNEI. Trimming at V came to 5 bases and at J to 2 bases, leaving 8 bases not matched to a gene. This CDR3 is built from 16 residues. This CDR3 reads CASSSYPGQGNYGYTF. CDR3 DNA sequence: TGTGCCAGCAGTTCTTATCCGGGACAGGGGAACTATGGCTACACCTTC.

This clone was seen only a few times. The rearrangement links TRBV11-2 to TRBJ2-2; TRBD1 aligns across 8 bases. Germline values: CDR1 SGHAT, CDR2 FQNNGV. The CDR3 is 14 residues long. V lost 4 bases to trimming and J lost 6 bases; unmatched junction nucleotides: 4. CDR3 in DNA: TGTGCCAGCAGCTCGGGACAGGACCCCGGGGAGCTGTTTTTT. It yields the protein CASSSGQDPGELFF.

This rearrangement joins TRBV7-2 to TRBJ1-5; no clear D. Germline V CDR1 and CDR2: SGHTA, FQGNSA. The germline V and J ends were trimmed by 1 base and 7 bases, with 8 bases remaining between them. This CDR3 has 13 residues. For the CDR3, the DNA is TGTGCCAGCAGCTTAGAACAAGAACAGCCCCAGCATTTT. Translated: CASSLEQEQPQHF. The full variable domain, its missing parts supplied by reference TRBV7-2 and TRBJ1-5, is GAGVSQSPSNKVTEKGKDVELRCDPISGHTALYWYRQSLGQGLEFLIYFQGNSAPDKSGLPSDRFSAERTGGSVSTLTIQRTQQEDSAVYLCASSLEQEQPQHFGDGTRLSIL.

DNA for the CDR3: TGTGCCAGCAGAACGCTTGGAGGGGGCCGCGGCTACACCTTC. It specifies CASRTLGGGRGYTF. The V and J genes are TRBV14 and TRBJ1-2; 7 bases agree with TRBD1. The CDR3 is made up of 14 amino acids. Trimming cost V 6 bases and J 8 bases; bases outside gene matches: 12. The germline CDR1 and CDR2 sequences are SGHDN and FVKESK.

This chain links TRBV6-5 with TRBJ1-1; 8 positions agree with TRBD1. The germline V gene encodes CDR1 MNHEY and CDR2 SVGAGI. This CDR3 contains 14 residues. V lost 7 bases and J lost 2; bases outside the gene matches: 6. CDR3 loop: CASIEDRANTEAFF. Written as DNA, the CDR3 is TGTGCCAGCATTGAGGACAGGGCTAACACTGAAGCTTTCTTT.

There are a few counts of this clone. CDR3 DNA: TGTGCCAGCTCCTCAGATGCGGGACAGGGGATTTTTGCTGAAGCTTTCTTT. It is translated as CASSSDAGQGIFAEAFF. The chain is built from TRBV18 and TRBJ1-1, with 10 bases fitting TRBD1. Germline CDR1 is KGHSH and CDR2 is LQKENI. The CDR3 runs 17 residues. With 6 bases clipped from V and 6 bases from J, the junction kept 16 bases outside the gene matches.

This chain connects TRBV2 to TRBJ2-7; 12 bases are shared with TRBD2. There are 14 residues in the CDR3. The V gene's germline CDR1 is SNHLY and CDR2 FYNNEI. V dropped 6 bases and J dropped 7; count of bases not matched to a gene: 7. The CDR3 nucleotides read TGTGCCAGCAGGGGGACTAGCGGGCGGGCGGAGCAGTACTTC. Its translation is CASRGTSGRAEQYF. Full variable domain (outside the CDR3, taken from reference TRBV2 and TRBJ2-7): EPEVTQTPSHQVTQMGQEVILRCVPISNHLYFYWYRQILGQKVEFLVSFYNNEISEKSEIFDDQFSVERPDGSNFTLKIRSTKLEDSAMYFCASRGTSGRAEQYFGPGTRLTVT.

The chain recombines TRBV7-9 with TRBJ2-3; 8 nucleotides line up with TRBD1. Germline values: CDR1 SEHNR, CDR2 FQNEAQ (reference sequence). This CDR3 is 17 amino acids long. J lost 0 bases, V lost 5 bases, and 10 bases had no gene match. CDR3 sequence (DNA): TGTGCCAGCAGCGACCTCGACAGGGGCCCTAGCACAGATACGCAGTATTTT. Its translation: CASSDLDRGPSTDTQYF.

The chain couples TRBV25-1 to TRBJ2-7; TRBD2 matches at 7 bases. Germline values: CDR1 MGHDK, CDR2 SYGVNS. After removal of 6 bases from V and 6 bases from J, the junction contained 8 bases not matched to a gene. The CDR3 sequence is 13 residues long. The CDR3 loop is CASSTYSGGEQYF. The CDR3 DNA is TGTGCCAGCAGCACTTACTCGGGGGGCGAGCAGTACTTC.

The V and J genes are TRBV5-4 and TRBJ2-1; 8 bases are shared with TRBD2. Germline values: CDR1 SGHNT, CDR2 YYREEE (reference sequence). Trimming removed 7 bases from V and 5 bases from J; junction bases left unmatched: 11. The CDR3 totals 15 residues. CDR3 nucleotides: TGTGCCAGCTCTTCCGCTAGCGGGTTAAACAATGAGCAGTTCTTC. It codes for CASSSASGLNNEQFF.

The rearrangement joins TRBV7-9 to TRBJ1-2; D unclear. V was pared by 9 bases and J by 8 bases, with 16 bases between. Germline V gives CDR1 SEHNR, CDR2 FQNEAQ (reference sequence). The CDR3 consists of 12 residues. CDR3 sequence (DNA): TGTGCCAGTCTACTGCGGGAGGGAGGCTACACCTTC. Encoded protein: CASLLREGGYTF.

This clone was counted a few times. The chain is built from TRBV30 and TRBJ1-1; tentative D call: TRBD1 (5 bases). This CDR3 comprises 13 residues. The ends were cut back, 0 bases at V and 5 bases at J, with 10 bases in the middle. Germline loops: CDR1 GTSNPN, CDR2 SVGIG (reference sequence). The CDR3 spells CAWSVTGWTEAFF. CDR3 nucleotide sequence: TGTGCCTGGAGTGTCACAGGATGGACTGAAGCTTTCTTT.

This clone showed up just a few times. The CDR3 DNA sequence: TGTGCCTGGAGCACAGGGGACTACACTGAAGCTTTCTTT. Its translation is CAWSTGDYTEAFF. The chain has TRBV30 and TRBJ1-1; the match to TRBD1 covers 7 bases. There are 13 residues in the CDR3. Germline V lookup: CDR1 GTSNPN, CDR2 SVGIG (reference sequence). The ends lost 3 bases at V and 3 bases at J; junction bases unmatched: 4.

The V gene is TRBV4-1, the J gene TRBJ2-3; D is perhaps TRBD2 (5 bases). Germline CDR1 and CDR2: MGHRA and YSYEKL. The ends were cut back, 2 bases at V and 2 bases at J, with 14 bases in the middle. This CDR3 is 16 amino acids long. The CDR3 region has the DNA TGCGCCAGCAGCCAACGGGGAACCGAGACCACAGATACGCAGTATTTT. Protein: CASSQRGTETTDTQYF.